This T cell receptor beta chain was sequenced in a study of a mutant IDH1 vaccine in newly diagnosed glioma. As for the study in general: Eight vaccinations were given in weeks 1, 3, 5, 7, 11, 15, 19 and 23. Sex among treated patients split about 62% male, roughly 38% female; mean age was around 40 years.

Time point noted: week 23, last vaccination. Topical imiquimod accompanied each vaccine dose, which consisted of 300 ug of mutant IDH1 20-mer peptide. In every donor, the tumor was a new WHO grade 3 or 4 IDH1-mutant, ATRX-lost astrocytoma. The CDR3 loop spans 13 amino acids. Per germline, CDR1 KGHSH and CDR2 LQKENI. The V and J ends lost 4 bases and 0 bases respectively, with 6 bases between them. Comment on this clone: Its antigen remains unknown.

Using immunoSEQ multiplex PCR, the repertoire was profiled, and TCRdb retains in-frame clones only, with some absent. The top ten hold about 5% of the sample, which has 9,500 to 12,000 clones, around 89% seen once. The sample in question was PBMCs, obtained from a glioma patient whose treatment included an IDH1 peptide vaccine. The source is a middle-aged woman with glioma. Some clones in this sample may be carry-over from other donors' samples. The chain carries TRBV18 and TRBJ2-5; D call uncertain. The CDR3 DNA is TGTGCCAGCTCACGAGACAACCAAGAGACCCAGTACTTC. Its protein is CASSRDNQETQYF.